This TCR beta chain was sequenced for a study of T cell repertoires in cytomegalovirus infection. This clonotype appeared many times. The target antigen is unknown. TCRdb used MiXCR to reprocess the reads, holding one entry per CDR3 protein. The sample lists some 940,000 distinct CDR3 sequences; 31% were seen once. The starting material was cultured CD8+ T cells from PBMCs, obtained from culture after CMV antigen stimulation. This sequence was found in a human donor in good health (CMV status not recorded). Some clones in this sample may be carry-over from other donors' samples.

The CDR3 loop is CASLSNYGYTF. In DNA form, the CDR3 reads TGTGCCAGCCTTTCGAACTATGGCTACACCTTC. The chain employs TRBV7-2 and TRBJ1-2; D gene uncertain. CDR3 length equals 11 residues. V shed 8 bases and J shed 2 bases, with 6 bases lying between them. Germline V gives CDR1 SGHTA, CDR2 FQGNSA.